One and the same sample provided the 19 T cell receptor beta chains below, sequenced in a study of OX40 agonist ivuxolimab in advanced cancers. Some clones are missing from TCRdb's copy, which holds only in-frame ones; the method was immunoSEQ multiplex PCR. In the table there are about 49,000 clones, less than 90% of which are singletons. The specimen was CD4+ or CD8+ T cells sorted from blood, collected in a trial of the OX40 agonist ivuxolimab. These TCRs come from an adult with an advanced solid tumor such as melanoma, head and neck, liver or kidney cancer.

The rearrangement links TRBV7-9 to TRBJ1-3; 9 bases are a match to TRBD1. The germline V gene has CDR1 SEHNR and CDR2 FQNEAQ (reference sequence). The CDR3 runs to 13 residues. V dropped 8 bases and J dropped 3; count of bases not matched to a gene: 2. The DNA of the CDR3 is TGTGCCAGCCAGGGACAGGGTGGAAACACCATATATTTT. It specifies CASQGQGGNTIYF.

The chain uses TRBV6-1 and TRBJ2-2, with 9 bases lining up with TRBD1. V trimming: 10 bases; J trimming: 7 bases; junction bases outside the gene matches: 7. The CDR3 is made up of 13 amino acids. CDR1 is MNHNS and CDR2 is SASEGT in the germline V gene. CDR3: CAITQGANGELFF. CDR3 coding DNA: TGTGCCATAACACAGGGGGCGAACGGGGAGCTGTTTTTT.

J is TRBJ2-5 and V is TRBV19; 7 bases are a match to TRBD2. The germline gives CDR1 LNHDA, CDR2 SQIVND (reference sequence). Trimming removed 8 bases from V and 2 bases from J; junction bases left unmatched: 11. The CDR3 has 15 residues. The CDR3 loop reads CASSSWGGGQETQYF. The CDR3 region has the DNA TGTGCCAGTTCGTCCTGGGGGGGAGGGCAAGAGACCCAGTACTTC.

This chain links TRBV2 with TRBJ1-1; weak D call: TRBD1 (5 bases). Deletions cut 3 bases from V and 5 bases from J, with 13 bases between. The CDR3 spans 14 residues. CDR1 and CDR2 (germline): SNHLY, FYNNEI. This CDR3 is CASSDSGVWTEAFF. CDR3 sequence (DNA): TGTGCCAGCAGTGACTCGGGGGTTTGGACTGAAGCTTTCTTT.

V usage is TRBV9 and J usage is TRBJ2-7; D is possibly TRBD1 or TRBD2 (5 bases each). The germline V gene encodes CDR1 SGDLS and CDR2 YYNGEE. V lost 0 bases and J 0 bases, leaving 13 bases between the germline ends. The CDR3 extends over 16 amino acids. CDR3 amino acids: CASSVDRDANSYEQYF. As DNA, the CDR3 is TGTGCCAGCAGCGTAGATAGGGACGCGAACTCCTACGAGCAGTACTTC.

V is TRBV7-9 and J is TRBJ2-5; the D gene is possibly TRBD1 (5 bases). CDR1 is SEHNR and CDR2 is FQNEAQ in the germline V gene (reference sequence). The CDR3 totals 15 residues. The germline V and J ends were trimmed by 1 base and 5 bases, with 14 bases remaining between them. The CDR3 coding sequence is TGTGCCAGCAGCTTAGGAAGGGGAATGCGGGAGACCCAGTACTTC. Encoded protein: CASSLGRGMRETQYF.

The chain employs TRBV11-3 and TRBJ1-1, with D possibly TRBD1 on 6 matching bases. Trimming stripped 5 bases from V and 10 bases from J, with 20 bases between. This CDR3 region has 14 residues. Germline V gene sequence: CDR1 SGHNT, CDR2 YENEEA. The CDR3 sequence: CASSLLVRGGAAFF. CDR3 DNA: TGTGCCAGCAGCCTCCTGGTAAGGGGGGGAGCAGCTTTCTTT.

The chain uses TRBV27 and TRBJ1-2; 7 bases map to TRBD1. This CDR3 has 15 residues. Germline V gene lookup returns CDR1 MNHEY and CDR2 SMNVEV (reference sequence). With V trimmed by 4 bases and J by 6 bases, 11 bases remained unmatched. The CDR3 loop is CASSWDVTGVDGYTF. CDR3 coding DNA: TGTGCCAGCAGTTGGGATGTAACAGGGGTCGATGGCTACACCTTC.

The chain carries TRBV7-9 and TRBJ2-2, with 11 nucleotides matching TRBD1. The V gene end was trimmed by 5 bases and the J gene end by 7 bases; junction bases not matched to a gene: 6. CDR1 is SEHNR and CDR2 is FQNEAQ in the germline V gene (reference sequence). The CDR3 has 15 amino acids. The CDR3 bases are TGTGCCAGCAGCCCCGGACAGGGGGCAATCGGGGAGCTGTTTTTT. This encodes CASSPGQGAIGELFF.

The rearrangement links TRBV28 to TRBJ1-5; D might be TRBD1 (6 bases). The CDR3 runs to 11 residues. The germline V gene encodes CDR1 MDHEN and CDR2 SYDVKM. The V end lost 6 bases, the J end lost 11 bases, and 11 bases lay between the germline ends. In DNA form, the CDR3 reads TGTGCCAGCAGCGACCAGGGGTCCCAGCATTTT. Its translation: CASSDQGSQHF.

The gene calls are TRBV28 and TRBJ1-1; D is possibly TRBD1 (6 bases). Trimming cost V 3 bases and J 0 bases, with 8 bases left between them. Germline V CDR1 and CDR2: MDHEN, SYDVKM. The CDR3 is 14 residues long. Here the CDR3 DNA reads TGTGCCAGCAGTTTCGGACAGATGAACACTGAAGCTTTCTTT. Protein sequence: CASSFGQMNTEAFF.

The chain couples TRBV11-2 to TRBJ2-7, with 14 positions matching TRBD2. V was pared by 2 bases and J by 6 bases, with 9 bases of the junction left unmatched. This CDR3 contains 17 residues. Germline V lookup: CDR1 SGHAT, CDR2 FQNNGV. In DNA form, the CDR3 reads TGTGCCAGCAGCTTAACACCCGGGACTAGCGGGAGCGGCGAGCAGTACTTC. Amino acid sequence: CASSLTPGTSGSGEQYF. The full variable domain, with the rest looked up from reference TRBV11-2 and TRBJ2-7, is EAGVAQSPRYKIIEKRQSVAFWCNPISGHATLYWYQQILGQGPKLLIQFQNNGVVDDSQLPKDRFSAERLKGVDSTLKIQPAKLEDSAVYLCASSLTPGTSGSGEQYFGPGTRLTVT.

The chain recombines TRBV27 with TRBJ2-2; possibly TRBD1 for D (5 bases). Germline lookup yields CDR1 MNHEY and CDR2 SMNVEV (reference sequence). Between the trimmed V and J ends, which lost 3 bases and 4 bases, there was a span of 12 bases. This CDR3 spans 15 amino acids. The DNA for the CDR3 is TGTGCCAGCAGTTTTTTTACCCAGGGCACCGGGGAGCTGTTTTTT. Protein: CASSFFTQGTGELFF.

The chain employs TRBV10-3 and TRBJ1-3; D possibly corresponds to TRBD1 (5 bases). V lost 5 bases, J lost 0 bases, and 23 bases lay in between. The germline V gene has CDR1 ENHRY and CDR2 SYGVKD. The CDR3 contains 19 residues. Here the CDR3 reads CAISSRGSGHDLSGNTIYF. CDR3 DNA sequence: TGTGCCATCAGTTCCCGCGGCTCAGGGCACGATCTCTCTGGAAACACCATATATTTT.

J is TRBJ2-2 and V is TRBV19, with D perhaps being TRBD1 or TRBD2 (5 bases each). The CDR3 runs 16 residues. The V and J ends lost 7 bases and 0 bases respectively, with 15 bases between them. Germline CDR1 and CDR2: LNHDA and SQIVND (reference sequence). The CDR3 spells CASTSGQDANTGELFF. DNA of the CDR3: TGTGCCAGTACCTCGGGGCAGGATGCGAACACCGGGGAGCTGTTTTTT.

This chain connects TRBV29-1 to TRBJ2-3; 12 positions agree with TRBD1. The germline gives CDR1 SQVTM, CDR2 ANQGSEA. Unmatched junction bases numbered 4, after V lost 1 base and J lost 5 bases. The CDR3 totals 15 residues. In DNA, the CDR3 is TGCAGCGTTGAAGTATGGGACAGGGGGCGAGATACGCAGTATTTT. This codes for CSVEVWDRGRDTQYF.

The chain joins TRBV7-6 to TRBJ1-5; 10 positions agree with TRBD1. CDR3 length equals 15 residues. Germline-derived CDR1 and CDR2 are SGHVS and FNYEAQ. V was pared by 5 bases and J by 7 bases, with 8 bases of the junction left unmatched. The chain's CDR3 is CASSLDRGQGQPQHF. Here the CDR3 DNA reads TGTGCCAGCAGCCTCGACAGGGGGCAGGGGCAGCCCCAGCATTTT.

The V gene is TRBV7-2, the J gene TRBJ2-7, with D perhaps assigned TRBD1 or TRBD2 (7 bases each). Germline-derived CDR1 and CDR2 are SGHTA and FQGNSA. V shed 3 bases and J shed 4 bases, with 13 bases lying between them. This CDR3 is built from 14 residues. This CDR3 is CASSFSGGGYEQYF. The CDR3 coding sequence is TGTGCCAGCAGCTTTTCAGGGGGGGGTTACGAGCAGTACTTC.

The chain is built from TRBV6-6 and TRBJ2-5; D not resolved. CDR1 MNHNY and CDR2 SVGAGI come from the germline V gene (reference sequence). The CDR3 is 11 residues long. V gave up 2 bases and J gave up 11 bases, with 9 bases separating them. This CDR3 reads CASSYSLEQYF. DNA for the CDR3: TGTGCCAGCAGTTACAGCCTGGAGCAGTACTTC.